Shown below are 9 T cell receptor beta chains from a single sample sequenced in a study of cytomegalovirus exposure and HLA in healthy donors. Use of 60 Vbeta and 13 Jbeta primers characterized the PCR. Profiled with immunoSEQ multiplex PCR; TCRdb holds only in-frame clones, not every one. The top ten clones hold about 1.7% of a sample with roughly 200,000 clones, approximately 70% of them seen once. Sequencing was performed on PBMCs. These receptors all come from a woman aged 30 to 39 in good health and CMV-seronegative.

V gene TRBV7-9 combines with J gene TRBJ1-1; D is uncertain. The germline V and J ends were trimmed by 3 bases and 5 bases, with 7 bases remaining between them. Germline V gene data show CDR1 as SEHNR and CDR2 as FQNEAQ (reference sequence). The CDR3 loop spans 12 amino acids. The CDR3 spells CASSLAGTEAFF. CDR3 DNA sequence: TGTGCCAGCAGCTTGGCGGGGACTGAAGCTTTCTTT.

This clone was counted only a few times. V is TRBV25-1 and J is TRBJ2-3; the D gene is possibly TRBD1 (7 bases). Germline-derived CDR1 and CDR2 are MGHDK and SYGVNS. V was shortened by 5 bases and J by 6 bases, with 21 bases between the two germline ends. There are 16 residues in the CDR3. This CDR3 is CASSPPAGPGGDTQYF. The CDR3 coding sequence is TGTGCCAGCAGTCCCCCAGCAGGTCCAGGGGGGGATACGCAGTATTTT.

This chain uses TRBV6-5 with TRBJ1-1; a weak D match, TRBD1 (5 bases). The CDR3 is 15 residues long. The germline V and J ends were trimmed by 6 bases and 0 bases, with 14 bases remaining between them. CDR1 is MNHEY, CDR2 SVGAGI, per germline. CDR3 residues: CASSPRAGMNTEAFF. In DNA, the CDR3 is TGTGCCAGCAGCCCCAGGGCGGGGATGAACACTGAAGCTTTCTTT.

The chain combines TRBV14 with TRBJ1-1, with a possible D match to TRBD1 (6 bases). The germline V and J ends were trimmed by 3 bases and 7 bases, with 18 bases remaining between them. The CDR3 runs to 15 residues. In germline, CDR1 is SGHDN, CDR2 FVKESK. The CDR3 spells CASSQGATSGLEAFF. CDR3 DNA sequence: TGTGCCAGCAGCCAGGGGGCCACAAGTGGTCTTGAAGCTTTCTTT. Full variable domain (missing parts from reference TRBV14 and TRBJ1-1): EAGVTQFPSHSVIEKGQTVTLRCDPISGHDNLYWYRRVMGKEIKFLLHFVKESKQDESGMPNNRFLAERTGGTYSTLKVQPAELEDSGVYFCASSQGATSGLEAFFGQGTRLTVV.

This clone was counted a single time. Here the CDR3 reads CSVGEGWLRNYGYTF. Here the CDR3 DNA reads TGCAGCGTTGGCGAGGGTTGGTTAAGGAACTATGGCTACACCTTC. The chain combines TRBV29-1 with TRBJ1-2; D is unresolved. The CDR3 contains 15 residues. The ends were cut back, 4 bases at V and 2 bases at J, with 17 bases in the middle. The V gene's germline CDR1 is SQVTM and CDR2 ANQGSEA.

The chain has TRBV7-2 and TRBJ2-7; 7 positions match TRBD1. The V and J ends lost 4 bases and 6 bases, in that order; junction bases with no gene match: 3. Germline V gene lookup returns CDR1 SGHTA and CDR2 FQGNSA. This CDR3 contains 12 residues. The CDR3, as DNA: TGTGCCAGCAGCTCGACAGGGATCGAGCAGTACTTC. This translates into CASSSTGIEQYF.

In DNA form, the CDR3 reads TGTGCCAGCAGCCCAGGGGCGGACAATCAGCCCCAGCATTTT. This sequence encodes CASSPGADNQPQHF. The rearrangement uses TRBV9 and TRBJ1-5; a possible D gene is TRBD1 (6 bases). CDR1 and CDR2 (germline): SGDLS, YYNGEE. The CDR3 spans 14 residues. V shed 4 bases and J shed 3 bases, with 11 bases lying between them. The full variable domain, completed using reference TRBV9 and TRBJ1-5, is DSGVTQTPKHLITATGQRVTLRCSPRSGDLSVYWYQQSLDQGLQFLIQYYNGEERAKGNILERFSAQQFPDLHSELNLSSLELGDSALYFCASSPGADNQPQHFGDGTRLSIL.

This chain connects TRBV5-6 to TRBJ1-1, with D perhaps matching TRBD1 (5 bases). The germline gives CDR1 SGHDT, CDR2 YYEEEE. The CDR3 extends over 14 amino acids. V was clipped by 4 bases and J by 1 base, with 11 bases between them. The CDR3 bases are TGTGCCAGCAGCGAAGGGGTCTGGAACACTGAAGCTTTCTTT. Amino acid sequence: CASSEGVWNTEAFF.

V is TRBV29-1 and J is TRBJ2-3, with 8 bases aligning to TRBD1. With 7 bases clipped from V and 2 bases from J, the junction kept 8 bases outside the gene matches. The CDR3 covers 14 residues. CDR1 is SQVTM and CDR2 is ANQGSEA in the germline V gene. The CDR3 reads CSAPSGQDTDTQYF. CDR3 nucleotides: TGCAGCGCCCCCTCGGGACAGGACACAGATACGCAGTATTTT.